Listed below are T cell receptor beta chains from one sample, sequenced in a study of human T cells and chemical hapten exposure. MiXCR, run by TCRdb on the RACE reads, gives a single entry per CDR3 protein. The repertoire holds fewer than 85,000 distinct CDR3 sequences, with approximately 8.1% as singletons. The sequencing sample was made of whole blood. The receptor set was obtained from a female donor in good health. Some clones in this sample may be carry-over from other donors' samples. Each CDR3 is given with its conserved first and last residue. Fields, in order: V gene, D gene, J gene, clone size, CDR3 protein, CDR3 DNA. The D gene is left open where the match is weak. Not every row has a clone size; where given, it reads once, few, many or a size class.

V gene: TRBV29-1; D gene: TRBD1; J gene: TRBJ2-7; clone size: .; CDR3 protein: CSAEQGVGSYEQYF; CDR3 DNA: TGCAGCGCTGAACAGGGGGTCGGGTCCTACGAGCAGTACTTC
V gene: TRBV30; D gene: TRBD2; J gene: TRBJ2-7; clone size: .; CDR3 protein: CAWRRLAGDFPPYEQYF; CDR3 DNA: TGTGCCTGGAGAAGGCTAGCGGGGGACTTCCCACCCTACGAGCAGTACTTC
V gene: TRBV16; D gene: .; J gene: TRBJ1-6; clone size: .; CDR3 protein: CASRKWVPNSPLHF; CDR3 DNA: TGTGCCAGCAGAAAGTGGGTCCCGAATTCACCCCTCCACTTT
V gene: TRBV12-3/TRBV12-4; D gene: TRBD1; J gene: TRBJ1-4; clone size: few; CDR3 protein: CASSLGQAATEKLFF; CDR3 DNA: TGTGCCAGCAGTCTGGGACAGGCCGCCACCGAAAAACTGTTTTTT
V gene: TRBV29-1; D gene: .; J gene: TRBJ1-1; clone size: .; CDR3 protein: CNVWGMNTEAFF; CDR3 DNA: TGCAACGTATGGGGTATGAACACTGAAGCTTTCTTT
V gene: TRBV12-3/TRBV12-4; D gene: TRBD1; J gene: TRBJ2-1; clone size: .; CDR3 protein: CASSFLSGQGDNEQFF; CDR3 DNA: TGTGCCAGCAGTTTTCTCTCTGGACAGGGGGACAATGAGCAGTTCTTC
V gene: TRBV5-4; D gene: .; J gene: TRBJ1-2; clone size: .; CDR3 protein: CASSPITDYGYTF; CDR3 DNA: TGTGCCAGCAGCCCGATTACGGACTATGGCTACACCTTC
V gene: TRBV27; D gene: TRBD1; J gene: TRBJ1-1; clone size: many; CDR3 protein: CASSLRTGTGSLGTEAFF; CDR3 DNA: TGTGCCAGCAGTTTACGGACTGGGACAGGGTCTTTGGGCACTGAAGCTTTCTTT
V gene: TRBV6-6; D gene: TRBD1; J gene: TRBJ1-4; clone size: .; CDR3 protein: CASSRFTSAVSGGGGNEKLFF; CDR3 DNA: TGTGCCAGCAGTCGTTTTACATCCGCCGTCTCAGGGGGAGGAGGCAATGAAAAACTGTTTTTT
V gene: TRBV27; D gene: .; J gene: TRBJ2-2; clone size: .; CDR3 protein: CASSLHLSAGELFF; CDR3 DNA: TGTGCCAGCAGTTTACATTTGTCTGCCGGGGAGCTGTTTTTT
V gene: TRBV25-1; D gene: .; J gene: TRBJ2-5; clone size: many; CDR3 protein: CASSDRSFTYQETQYF; CDR3 DNA: TGTGCCAGCAGTGACAGGTCCTTTACATACCAAGAGACCCAGTACTTC
V gene: TRBV12-3/TRBV12-4; D gene: .; J gene: TRBJ1-4; clone size: few; CDR3 protein: CASSRGTHNEKLFF; CDR3 DNA: TGTGCCAGCAGTCGGGGGACGCATAATGAAAAACTGTTTTTT
V gene: TRBV10-3; D gene: .; J gene: TRBJ2-6; clone size: few; CDR3 protein: CAISEGYSSGANVLTF; CDR3 DNA: TGTGCCATCAGTGAGGGGTATAGCTCTGGGGCCAACGTCCTGACTTTC
V gene: TRBV20-1; D gene: TRBD2; J gene: TRBJ2-1; clone size: many; CDR3 protein: CSASMGRGGNEQFF; CDR3 DNA: TGCAGTGCCAGCATGGGACGCGGGGGCAATGAGCAGTTCTTC
V gene: TRBV2; D gene: .; J gene: TRBJ2-5; clone size: few; CDR3 protein: CATEGQQETQYF; CDR3 DNA: TGTGCCACCGAGGGGCAACAAGAGACCCAGTACTTC
V gene: TRBV27; D gene: .; J gene: TRBJ1-1; clone size: few; CDR3 protein: CASSSTRYSTEAFF; CDR3 DNA: TGTGCCAGCAGTTCCACCCGATACAGTACTGAAGCTTTCTTT
V gene: TRBV7-2; D gene: .; J gene: TRBJ1-1; clone size: few; CDR3 protein: CASSLVPGVGTEAFF; CDR3 DNA: TGTGCCAGCAGCTTAGTTCCAGGGGTTGGAACTGAAGCTTTCTTT
V gene: TRBV6-5; D gene: .; J gene: TRBJ2-7; clone size: many; CDR3 protein: CASSYVGADEQYF; CDR3 DNA: TGTGCCAGCAGTTACGTCGGGGCAGATGAGCAGTACTTC
V gene: TRBV12-3/TRBV12-4; D gene: .; J gene: TRBJ2-3; clone size: many; CDR3 protein: CASSSPPRGTDTQYF; CDR3 DNA: TGTGCCAGCAGTTCCCCCCCGCGGGGCACAGATACGCAGTATTTT
V gene: TRBV28; D gene: .; J gene: TRBJ2-5; clone size: few; CDR3 protein: CASSLGGAGKETQYF; CDR3 DNA: TGTGCCAGCAGTTTAGGCGGGGCCGGTAAAGAGACCCAGTACTTC
V gene: TRBV18; D gene: TRBD1; J gene: TRBJ1-2; clone size: many; CDR3 protein: CASSPGTGTFNYGYTF; CDR3 DNA: TGTGCCAGCTCACCCGGGACAGGCACCTTTAACTATGGCTACACCTTC
V gene: TRBV11-2; D gene: .; J gene: TRBJ2-3; clone size: few; CDR3 protein: CASSPTAGSTDTQYF; CDR3 DNA: TGTGCCAGCAGCCCGACGGCCGGTTCCACAGATACGCAGTATTTT
V gene: TRBV5-1; D gene: .; J gene: TRBJ1-4; clone size: .; CDR3 protein: CASSLVFGGMDEKLFF; CDR3 DNA: TGCGCCAGCAGCTTGGTGTTTGGGGGCATGGACGAAAAACTGTTTTTT
V gene: TRBV29-1; D gene: .; J gene: TRBJ2-1; clone size: few; CDR3 protein: CSFRTLVADNEQFF; CDR3 DNA: TGCAGCTTCCGGACTCTCGTAGCCGACAATGAGCAGTTCTTC
V gene: TRBV27; D gene: .; J gene: TRBJ2-7; clone size: few; CDR3 protein: CASKFTGLNYEQYF; CDR3 DNA: TGTGCCAGCAAATTTACCGGACTTAATTACGAGCAGTACTTC
V gene: TRBV10-3; D gene: .; J gene: TRBJ2-7; clone size: many; CDR3 protein: CAIRGGETHYEQYF; CDR3 DNA: TGTGCCATCAGGGGGGGCGAGACTCACTACGAGCAGTACTTC
V gene: TRBV12-3/TRBV12-4; D gene: TRBD2; J gene: TRBJ2-5; clone size: many; CDR3 protein: CASSGRELLAGGVKTQYF; CDR3 DNA: TGTGCCAGCAGTGGACGCGAGCTTTTAGCGGGGGGGGTGAAGACCCAGTACTTC
V gene: TRBV27; D gene: TRBD1; J gene: TRBJ1-1; clone size: .; CDR3 protein: CASSGTGVNTEAFF; CDR3 DNA: TGTGCCAGCAGCGGGACAGGGGTTAACACTGAAGCTTTCTTT
V gene: TRBV6-2/TRBV6-3; D gene: .; J gene: TRBJ2-6; clone size: many; CDR3 protein: CASSYSQSGANVLTF; CDR3 DNA: TGTGCCAGCAGTTACTCCCAATCTGGGGCCAACGTCCTGACTTTC
V gene: TRBV12-5; D gene: TRBD1; J gene: TRBJ2-3; clone size: .; CDR3 protein: CASGPGTAGRGDTQYF; CDR3 DNA: TGTGCTAGTGGACCCGGGACAGCCGGCAGGGGAGATACGCAGTATTTT
V gene: TRBV5-5; D gene: .; J gene: TRBJ2-3; clone size: many; CDR3 protein: CASSPAGSRGDTQYF; CDR3 DNA: TGTGCCAGCAGCCCGGCGGGGAGCCGCGGGGATACGCAGTATTTT
V gene: TRBV29-1; D gene: .; J gene: TRBJ1-1; clone size: many; CDR3 protein: CSGITRYTEAFF; CDR3 DNA: TGCAGCGGCATAACAAGATACACTGAAGCTTTCTTT
V gene: TRBV12-3/TRBV12-4; D gene: TRBD1; J gene: TRBJ1-2; clone size: few; CDR3 protein: CASSLAVNRGLRPDGYTF; CDR3 DNA: TGTGCCAGCAGTTTAGCGGTTAACAGGGGTCTTAGACCGGATGGCTACACCTTC
V gene: TRBV12-3/TRBV12-4; D gene: TRBD1; J gene: TRBJ1-1; clone size: .; CDR3 protein: CASTYGQDNAEAFF; CDR3 DNA: TGTGCCAGCACCTACGGACAGGACAACGCTGAAGCTTTCTTT
V gene: TRBV7-6; D gene: .; J gene: TRBJ1-1; clone size: many; CDR3 protein: CASTQPGWNTEAFF; CDR3 DNA: TGTGCCAGCACCCAGCCTGGTTGGAACACTGAAGCTTTCTTT
V gene: TRBV6-5; D gene: TRBD1; J gene: TRBJ2-7; clone size: few; CDR3 protein: CAGWTGAQQYEQYF; CDR3 DNA: TGTGCCGGCTGGACAGGGGCGCAGCAATACGAGCAGTACTTC
V gene: TRBV2; D gene: .; J gene: TRBJ1-6; clone size: .; CDR3 protein: CASSPGLPLHF; CDR3 DNA: TGTGCCAGCAGCCCCGGGCTACCCCTCCACTTT
V gene: TRBV12-3/TRBV12-4; D gene: .; J gene: TRBJ1-4; clone size: many; CDR3 protein: CASSLRAVRSEKLFF; CDR3 DNA: TGTGCCAGCAGTTTAAGGGCAGTGCGAAGCGAAAAACTGTTTTTT
V gene: TRBV29-1; D gene: TRBD1; J gene: TRBJ2-3; clone size: few; CDR3 protein: CSVGDRASGTQYF; CDR3 DNA: TGCAGCGTGGGGGACAGGGCGAGTGGTACGCAGTATTTT
V gene: TRBV20-1; D gene: .; J gene: TRBJ2-1; clone size: many; CDR3 protein: CSAPRGQFF; CDR3 DNA: TGCAGTGCCCCACGGGGGCAGTTCTTC
V gene: TRBV29-1; D gene: .; J gene: TRBJ1-2; clone size: many; CDR3 protein: CSVGVRGGYTF; CDR3 DNA: TGCAGCGTTGGGGTGCGGGGTGGCTACACCTTC
V gene: TRBV5-1; D gene: TRBD2; J gene: TRBJ2-3; clone size: few; CDR3 protein: CASSPSPAGNTDTQYF; CDR3 DNA: TGCGCCAGCAGCCCTTCTCCAGCGGGGAACACAGATACGCAGTATTTT
V gene: TRBV6-2/TRBV6-3; D gene: TRBD1; J gene: TRBJ2-1; clone size: few; CDR3 protein: CASSSPSIRGQFSYNEQFF; CDR3 DNA: TGTGCCAGCAGTTCCCCGTCCATCCGGGGACAGTTTTCCTACAATGAGCAGTTCTTC
V gene: TRBV12-3/TRBV12-4; D gene: .; J gene: TRBJ2-1; clone size: .; CDR3 protein: CASSLIRGSYNEQFF; CDR3 DNA: TGTGCCAGCAGTTTAATACGGGGATCCTACAATGAGCAGTTCTTC
V gene: TRBV20-1; D gene: TRBD1; J gene: TRBJ2-7; clone size: many; CDR3 protein: CSARRDREWIEQYF; CDR3 DNA: TGCAGTGCTAGAAGGGACAGGGAATGGATTGAGCAGTACTTC
V gene: TRBV7-9; D gene: .; J gene: TRBJ2-7; clone size: .; CDR3 protein: CASRTLDADYEQYF; CDR3 DNA: TGTGCCAGCAGAACCCTAGATGCCGACTACGAGCAGTACTTC
V gene: TRBV6-5; D gene: TRBD1; J gene: TRBJ1-1; clone size: few; CDR3 protein: CASSYSNLRGRMVVTEAFF; CDR3 DNA: TGTGCCAGCAGTTACTCGAATCTAAGGGGGCGGATGGTCGTCACTGAAGCTTTCTTT
V gene: TRBV11-2; D gene: TRBD1; J gene: TRBJ1-2; clone size: .; CDR3 protein: CASSYWTGESYGYTF; CDR3 DNA: TGTGCCAGCAGCTACTGGACAGGGGAGAGCTATGGCTACACCTTC
V gene: TRBV10-3; D gene: .; J gene: TRBJ1-5; clone size: many; CDR3 protein: CAISDGQSNQPQHF; CDR3 DNA: TGTGCCATCAGTGACGGACAGAGCAATCAGCCCCAGCATTTT
V gene: TRBV7-2; D gene: TRBD1; J gene: TRBJ2-3; clone size: .; CDR3 protein: CASKTRGIDTQYF; CDR3 DNA: TGTGCCAGCAAGACCAGGGGGATAGATACGCAGTATTTT
V gene: TRBV19; D gene: TRBD1; J gene: TRBJ2-1; clone size: few; CDR3 protein: CASSIVGTGSYNEQFF; CDR3 DNA: TGTGCCAGTAGTATAGTCGGGACAGGTTCCTACAATGAGCAGTTCTTC
V gene: TRBV28; D gene: TRBD2; J gene: TRBJ2-1; clone size: many; CDR3 protein: CASSLTGGAYNEQFF; CDR3 DNA: TGTGCCAGCAGTTTAACGGGGGGGGCATACAATGAGCAGTTCTTC
V gene: TRBV12-3/TRBV12-4; D gene: .; J gene: TRBJ1-2; clone size: many; CDR3 protein: CASRAPRLGDTF; CDR3 DNA: TGTGCCAGCAGAGCCCCACGGCTGGGGGATACCTTC
V gene: TRBV6-1; D gene: .; J gene: TRBJ1-6; clone size: once; CDR3 protein: CASSEQVSNSPLHF; CDR3 DNA: TGTGCCAGCAGTGAACAGGTTTCTAATTCACCCCTCCACTTT
V gene: TRBV20-1; D gene: .; J gene: TRBJ1-3; clone size: .; CDR3 protein: CSADLTGSGNTIYF; CDR3 DNA: TGCAGTGCCGATCTTACAGGTTCTGGAAACACCATATATTTT